Presented here are 31 T cell receptor beta chains from one specimen sequenced in a study of tumor-infiltrating lymphocytes in primary liver carcinoma. The roughly 19-32 mg bulk tissue piece was not sorted before simultaneous RNA and DNA extraction. From around 500 ng total RNA, TCR beta cDNA was generated with a primer in the constant region. What produced the TCR beta libraries was three nested multiplex PCR rounds using slightly modified ARM-PCR. The first two PCR rounds used TRBV1-TRBV30 primers with a Cbeta primer, roughly 10 cycles each. TCRdb recomputed calls from the multiplex PCR reads with MiXCR, one row per CDR3 protein. There are about 74,000 distinct CDR3 sequences in the sample; 60% to 75% occur only once, and roughly 26% lies in the top ten. The sequencing input was liver tumor tissue from sampling region 4. Documented subset: tumor region T4, right-lateral pole. These receptors were obtained from a man between 35 and 55 years old with primary liver carcinoma and hepatitis B virus infection.

Worth noting for this clonotype: The junction shows a germline mismatch at one end, possibly a read error. The chain has TRBV11-2 and TRBJ2-3, with a tentative D call TRBD2 (5 bases). Per the germline V gene, CDR1 is SGHAT and CDR2 is FQNNGV. The CDR3 consists of 15 residues. The CDR3 sequence is CASSLVPEEGDTQYF. CDR3 nucleotides: TGTGCCAGCAGCTTAGTACCGGAAGAGGGCGATACACAGTATTTT.

Worth noting for this clonotype: This is likely a read error, given that the CDR3 carries no conserved phenylalanine or tryptophan at its end. The rearrangement links TRBV11-1 to TRBJ2-3, with TRBD1 matching 7 bases. The V gene's germline CDR1 is SGHAT and CDR2 FQDESV (reference sequence). This CDR3 is built from 15 residues. The CDR3 sequence: CASSLGRGRVDMQYY. The CDR3 region has the DNA TGTGCCAGCAGCTTGGGAAGGGGGCGCGTGGATATGCAGTATTAT.

The V and J genes are TRBV11-2 and TRBJ1-1; D unresolved. Germline CDR1 and CDR2: SGHAT and FQNNGV. The V and J ends lost 5 bases and 5 bases respectively, with 15 bases between them. This CDR3 is built from 14 residues. CDR3 amino acids: CASSPWNEATEAFF. Here the CDR3 DNA reads TGTGCCAGCAGCCCTTGGAATGAGGCGACTGAAGCTTTCTTT.

As concerns this clonotype: Sequence at one end of the junction differs from germline and may be a read error. The rearrangement links TRBV10-1 to TRBJ1-3; no firm D call. The germline gives CDR1 WNHNN, CDR2 SYGVQD (reference sequence). This CDR3 is 15 amino acids long. This CDR3 is CANSESTESGNTIYF. CDR3 nucleotide sequence: TGCGCCAACAGTGAGTCAACGGAATCTGGAAACACCATATATTTT.

Worth noting for this clonotype: Because the CDR3 is missing its conserved closing phenylalanine or tryptophan, this is likely a read error. The rearrangement uses TRBV29-1 and TRBJ1-2; tentative D call: TRBD1 (6 bases). Germline CDR1 SQVTM, CDR2 ANQGSEA. The length of the CDR3 is 12 residues. The CDR3 DNA follows: TGCGGCGTCGCGGACAGCTTCTATGGCTACACCCTC. Its protein product is CGVADSFYGYTL.

This clonotype was counted only a few times. The chain carries TRBV6-5 and TRBJ1-2, with D tentatively TRBD1 (6 bases). Trimming took 3 bases from V and 4 from J, leaving 21 bases between them. The CDR3 has 17 residues. Germline V gene lookup returns CDR1 MNHEY and CDR2 SVGAGI. This CDR3 is CASSYRGARAYSYGYTF. The CDR3 nucleotides are TGTGCCAGCAGTTATAGGGGGGCGCGGGCGTATAGCTATGGCTACACCTTC.

The CDR3 sequence: CASSDGWDSPLHF. As DNA, the CDR3 is TGTGCCAGCAGTGATGGCTGGGACTCACCCCTCCACTTT. This sequence joins TRBV2 and TRBJ1-6, with D tentatively TRBD1 (5 bases). CDR3 length: 13 residues. The germline CDR1 and CDR2 sequences are SNHLY and FYNNEI. V lost 3 bases, J lost 10 bases, and 10 bases lay in between.

Comments on this clonotype: Germline is not matched at one junction end, which may reflect a read error. The chain uses TRBV28 and TRBJ1-2; tentative D call: TRBD1 (5 bases). The CDR3 runs 13 residues. The V gene's germline CDR1 is MDHEN and CDR2 SYDVKM. The CDR3: CASRSKWDYSYTF. Here the CDR3 DNA reads TGTGCCAGCAGGTCAAAATGGGACTATAGCTACACCTTC.

About this clonotype: Relative to the germline gene, one junction end is altered; a read error may explain this. CDR3 region: CTSSESIYNLDEQSF. The CDR3 nucleotides read TGCACCAGCAGTGAGTCGATTTATAACCTCGATGAGCAGTCCTTC. The gene calls are TRBV10-1 and TRBJ2-1; no reliable D call. CDR1 and CDR2 from the germline V gene are WNHNN and SYGVQD (reference sequence). CDR3 length: 15 residues.

As for this clonotype: The junction departs from the called germline gene at one end, perhaps through a read error. The chain uses TRBV6-5 and TRBJ2-7, with a possible D match to TRBD2 (6 bases). Germline V gene lookup returns CDR1 MNHEY and CDR2 SVGAGI. CDR3 length: 16 residues. The CDR3 DNA sequence: TGTGGCAGCATTATCACCCGGGACTTTGGTTCCTCCGAGCAATACTTC. Translating gives CGSIITRDFGSSEQYF.

This clonotype showed up many times. In DNA, the CDR3 is TGTGCCAGCAGCTTACTTCCGGGACACCAGAACACCGGGGAGCTGTTTTTT. Protein product: CASSLLPGHQNTGELFF. This chain connects TRBV7-9 to TRBJ2-2; tentative D call: TRBD1 (6 bases). The CDR3 totals 17 residues. The V end was cut by 2 bases, the J end by 1 base, with 14 bases between. In germline, CDR1 is SEHNR, CDR2 FQNEAQ (reference sequence). The variable domain in full, with the rest retrieved from reference TRBV7-9 and TRBJ2-2, is DTGVSQNPRHKITKRGQNVTFRCDPISEHNRLYWYRQTLGQGPEFLTYFQNEAQLEKSRLLSDRFSAERPKGSFSTLEIQRTEQGDSAMYLCASSLLPGHQNTGELFFGEGSRLTVL.

The table lists this clonotype with many counts. This rearrangement joins TRBV29-1 to TRBJ1-1, with no clear D. V lost 6 bases to trimming and J lost 1 base, with 15 bases between them. Per germline, CDR1 SQVTM and CDR2 ANQGSEA. The CDR3 has 14 residues. The CDR3 DNA is TGCAGCGTCACCTACCAGACCCCGAACACTGAAGCTTTCTTT. Protein product: CSVTYQTPNTEAFF.

V gene TRBV11-1 combines with J gene TRBJ2-1, with 11 bases matching TRBD2. CDR3 length equals 18 residues. The germline V gene encodes CDR1 SGHAT and CDR2 FQDESV (reference sequence). Germline trimming cut 8 bases from V and 1 base from J; bases unmatched to any gene: 13. Here the CDR3 DNA reads TGTGCCAGCTTACGCCCGGGACTAGCGGCTTATTCCTACAATGAGCAGTTCTTC. Its protein product is CASLRPGLAAYSYNEQFF. The variable domain in full, with the rest retrieved from reference TRBV11-1 and TRBJ2-1, is EAEVAQSPRYKITEKSQAVAFWCDPISGHATLYWYRQILGQGPELLVQFQDESVVDDSQLPKDRFSAERLKGVDSTLKIQPAELGDSAMYLCASLRPGLAAYSYNEQFFGPGTRLTVL.

To note about this clonotype: Because it lacks the conserved phenylalanine or tryptophan at the end, this CDR3 is likely a read error. The genes are TRBV5-1 and TRBJ2-1; 12 bases align to TRBD2. The CDR3 has 15 residues. V trimming: 5 bases; J trimming: 8 bases; junction bases outside the gene matches: 8. The germline gives CDR1 SGHRS, CDR2 YFSETQ. CDR3 coding DNA: TGCGCCAGCAGAGAGACTAGCGGGAGTGTGTATGAGCAGTTCTAC. This gives the protein CASRETSGSVYEQFY.

Remarks on this clonotype: A much larger clonotype is one base distant, so this may be a read error. The chain joins TRBV7-9 to TRBJ2-7, with TRBD2 matching 8 bases. V lost 4 bases to trimming and J lost 2 bases; unmatched junction nucleotides: 13. The CDR3 has 17 residues. Germline CDR1 SEHNR, CDR2 FQNEAQ (reference sequence). The CDR3 here is CASSSAGGGFDPYEQYF. The CDR3 region has the DNA TGTGCCAGCAGCTCGGCGGGAGGAGGTTTCGACCCCTACGAGCAGTACTTC.

DNA for the CDR3: TGCGCCAGCAGACATGAGAACAATGAGCAGTTCTTC. This sequence encodes CASRHENNEQFF. The chain employs TRBV4-1 and TRBJ2-1; no firm D call. The V gene lost 6 bases and the J gene lost 5 bases, with 8 bases spanning the gap. Germline V gene lookup returns CDR1 MGHRA and CDR2 YSYEKL. The CDR3 consists of 12 residues.

The gene calls are TRBV6-5 and TRBJ2-7; TRBD2 agrees at 9 bases. Germline loops: CDR1 MNHEY, CDR2 SVGAGI. This CDR3 contains 14 residues. Losses at the gene ends were 6 bases for V and 10 bases for J; bases not matched to a gene: 13. CDR3 residues: CASRGAGGPHAQYF. The DNA for the CDR3 is TGTGCCAGCAGAGGGGCGGGAGGGCCCCACGCACAGTACTTC.

In its sample, this clonotype ranks as medium-sized. The genes are TRBV6-5 and TRBJ2-7, with D possibly being TRBD1 (6 bases). Germline-derived CDR1 and CDR2 are MNHEY and SVGAGI. The CDR3 contains 17 residues. With 4 bases removed from V and 5 bases from J, the gap between germline ends came to 24 bases. The CDR3 DNA reads TGTGCCAGCAGTTGCCGGGACATCGGTAGGCGAGGGAACGAGCAGTACTTC. This sequence encodes CASSCRDIGRRGNEQYF.

With regard to this clonotype: An end of the junction does not agree with germline; a read error may underlie this. V gene TRBV6-5 combines with J gene TRBJ2-6; TRBD1 aligns across 8 bases. The CDR3 sequence is 18 residues long. Per germline, CDR1 MNHEY and CDR2 SVGAGI. The CDR3 reads CAGSLWTGLEARASVLTF. For the CDR3, the DNA is TGTGCCGGCAGTCTTTGGACAGGGTTGGAAGCTCGGGCCAGCGTCCTGACTTTC.

This clonotype appeared a few times. This sequence may be a read error, since a much larger clone differs from it by one base. V usage is TRBV5-4 and J usage is TRBJ2-3; D is ambiguous. Germline V lookup: CDR1 SGHNT, CDR2 YYREEE (reference sequence). The CDR3 loop spans 15 amino acids. CDR3 loop: CASSLSQQSTDMQYF. The CDR3 DNA follows: TGTGCCAGCAGCCTGAGCCAACAAAGCACAGATATGCAGTATTTT.

This chain uses TRBV6-1 with TRBJ1-4, with D hard to call. The V end was cut by 4 bases, the J end by 5 bases, with 14 bases between. The CDR3 extends over 15 amino acids. The V gene's germline CDR1 is MNHNS and CDR2 SASEGT. The CDR3 is CASSGPKGPNEKLFF. CDR3 in DNA: TGTGCCAGCAGTGGGCCGAAAGGACCGAATGAAAAACTGTTTTTT.

Notes on this clonotype: Compared with germline, one end of the junction differs, possibly owing to a read error. The J gene is TRBJ2-1, the V gene TRBV6-5; 7 bases line up with TRBD2. This CDR3 is 16 amino acids long. Germline assignment: CDR1 MNHEY and CDR2 SVGAGI. Here the CDR3 DNA reads TGTGTCAGCGGTGCCCGAAGCGGGGAAAGGGACAATGAGCAGTTCTTC. Protein product: CVSGARSGERDNEQFF.

Note on this clonotype: The junction and the germline gene differ at one end; a read error may be behind it. The chain links TRBV4-1 to TRBJ2-7, with D possibly matching TRBD2 (6 bases). Germline V gene data show CDR1 as MGHRA and CDR2 as YSYEKL. The CDR3 has 16 residues. CDR3 nucleotides: TGCGCCAGGAGCCAAGATTTTAGCGGAAGCTCCCACGTGCAGTACTTC. Amino acid sequence: CARSQDFSGSSHVQYF.

In its sample, this clonotype was seen a few times. The CDR3 carries no conserved terminal phenylalanine or tryptophan, so it likely arises from a read error. V is TRBV28 and J is TRBJ2-3; 7 nucleotides line up with TRBD2. Germline V lookup: CDR1 MDHEN, CDR2 SYDVKM. The V segment lost 7 bases and the J segment 4 bases; nucleotides outside the gene matches: 8. CDR3 length equals 14 residues. DNA for the CDR3: TGTGCCAGCACCGGGAGCGGGACGGCAGATACGCAGTATTGT. This codes for CASTGSGTADTQYC.

With respect to this clonotype: At one boundary the junction diverges from the germline segment, which might be a read error. The genes are TRBV12-3 or TRBV12-4 and TRBJ2-3; D gene unclear. This CDR3 spans 15 amino acids. The DNA for the CDR3 is TGTGCCAACAGTTTTATAGAGGCCCACACAGATACGCAGTATTTT. Protein sequence: CANSFIEAHTDTQYF.

This clonotype was recorded at least ten times. The gene calls are TRBV24-1 and TRBJ2-2; 9 bases line up with TRBD1. Germline loops: CDR1 KGHDR, CDR2 SFDVKD. The junction had 7 bases not matched to a gene; V was cut back by 5 bases and J by 4 bases. CDR3 length equals 16 residues. CDR3 loop: CATSAEGQGSTGELFF. Here the CDR3 DNA reads TGTGCCACCAGTGCTGAGGGACAGGGTTCCACCGGGGAGCTGTTTTTT.

Note on this clonotype: Germline and junction disagree at one end, which may indicate a read error. CDR3 protein: CGSSYGSGSNTGELFF. The CDR3, as DNA: TGTGGCAGCAGTTACGGGAGCGGGAGCAACACCGGGGAGCTGTTTTTC. The J gene is TRBJ2-2, the V gene TRBV6-6, with 8 positions matching TRBD2. The V gene's germline CDR1 is MNHNY and CDR2 SVGAGI (reference sequence). This CDR3 has 16 amino acids.

By frequency in the sample, this clonotype is medium-sized. J is TRBJ2-3 and V is TRBV11-2, with D perhaps TRBD2 (6 bases). With 5 bases removed from V and 5 bases from J, the gap between germline ends came to 17 bases. The germline V gene encodes CDR1 SGHAT and CDR2 FQNNGV. The CDR3 loop spans 15 amino acids. CDR3 nucleotides: TGTGCCAGCAGCCCTTTGACCCCGCGGGGAGATACGCAGTATTTT. Translation gives CASSPLTPRGDTQYF.

This clonotype appeared a single time. In this CDR3 the conserved last residue, phenylalanine or tryptophan, is missing, so a read error is likely. The chain links TRBV6-1 to TRBJ2-7; the D gene is possibly TRBD1 (6 bases). The CDR3 covers 14 residues. The germline V gene encodes CDR1 MNHNS and CDR2 SASEGT. CDR3 nucleotide sequence: TGTGCCAGCATTCTGACAGGTCCCTCCCACGAGCAGTACCTC. It translates to CASILTGPSHEQYL.

Regarding this clonotype: At one end the junction does not follow the germline gene, possibly because of a read error. The chain couples TRBV11-2 to TRBJ2-1; the match to TRBD2 covers 7 bases. Per germline, CDR1 SGHAT and CDR2 FQNNGV. The CDR3 covers 16 residues. The CDR3 DNA reads as TGTGCCAGCAGCTCGCGCACCAACGGGAGGATCTATGAGCAGTCCTTC. As protein: CASSSRTNGRIYEQSF.

This clonotype has a single count. Germline and junction disagree at one end, which may indicate a read error. V gene TRBV6-1 combines with J gene TRBJ2-1; D may match TRBD1 or TRBD2 (6 bases each). Per germline, CDR1 MNHNS and CDR2 SASEGT. The CDR3 loop spans 14 amino acids. The CDR3 nucleotides read TGTGCCAGCAACCTGGGGGGCTCCTACAATGAACAGTTCTTC. This encodes CASNLGGSYNEQFF.